One and the same sample provided the 7 T cell receptor beta chains below, sequenced in a study of PD-L1 blockade in urothelial cancer. Time point reported: pretreatment peripheral blood. Assay used: immunoSEQ multiplex PCR; TCRdb lists only in-frame clones, some missing. The table lists under 95,000 clones, 84% of them singletons, with 9% to 9.5% in the top ten. The starting material was PBMCs, obtained around atezolizumab (anti-PD-L1) treatment. The receptors stem from a woman aged 70-85 years with urothelial cancer.

The CDR3, as DNA: TGTGCCAGCAGCTCCGGGACAGGGAACACCGGGGAGCTGTTTTTT. This sequence encodes CASSSGTGNTGELFF. The chain couples TRBV7-6 to TRBJ2-2; 8 bases map to TRBD1. V gave up 4 bases and J gave up 1 base; unmatched junction bases: 2. CDR3 length: 15 amino acids. The V gene's germline CDR1 is SGHVS and CDR2 FNYEAQ.

This clone has just a few counts. This chain connects TRBV7-9 to TRBJ2-5, with 9 positions matching TRBD1. Trimming removed 1 base from V and 4 bases from J; junction bases left unmatched: 4. CDR3 length: 15 amino acids. Per germline, CDR1 SEHNR and CDR2 FQNEAQ (reference sequence). Written as DNA, the CDR3 is TGTGCCAGCAGCTTAGGAGGGACAGGGAGAGAGACCCAGTACTTC. Translation gives CASSLGGTGRETQYF.

The rearrangement links TRBV7-9 to TRBJ2-3; TRBD2 matches 8 bases. The CDR3 consists of 19 residues. Germline CDR1 SEHNR, CDR2 FQNEAQ (reference sequence). V was pared by 0 bases and J by 0 bases, with 11 bases of the junction left unmatched. DNA of the CDR3: TGTGCCAGCAGCTTAGCGATTTGGTTTAGCGGGATAAGCACAGATACGCAGTATTTT. It is translated as CASSLAIWFSGISTDTQYF.

The rearrangement uses TRBV9 and TRBJ2-2; 14 nucleotides align to TRBD2. CDR3 size: 16 residues. V dropped 9 bases and J dropped 0; count of bases not matched to a gene: 4. CDR1 SGDLS and CDR2 YYNGEE come from the germline V gene. CDR3: CATGLAGEPNTGELFF. The CDR3 DNA follows: TGTGCCACGGGACTAGCGGGGGAACCGAACACCGGGGAGCTGTTTTTT.

This clone was counted only a few times. The rearrangement joins TRBV7-2 to TRBJ1-5; D gene uncertain. The length of the CDR3 is 12 residues. CDR1 and CDR2 (germline): SGHTA, FQGNSA. V dropped 5 bases and J dropped 4 bases, with 6 bases sitting between them. Written as DNA, the CDR3 is TGTGCCAGCAGCCATACTAATCAGCCCCAGCATTTT. As protein: CASSHTNQPQHF.

The chain uses TRBV25-1 and TRBJ2-2; 11 nucleotides align to TRBD2. After removal of 5 bases from V and 6 bases from J, the junction contained 5 bases not matched to a gene. Germline-derived CDR1 and CDR2 are MGHDK and SYGVNS. This CDR3 is built from 15 residues. The CDR3 nucleotides are TGTGCCAGCAGTACTAGCGGGAGTATTGCCGGGGAGCTGTTTTTT. The encoded protein is CASSTSGSIAGELFF.

The rearrangement uses TRBV10-3 and TRBJ1-5, with 8 bases matching TRBD1. Trimming cost V 3 bases and J 3 bases; bases outside gene matches: 10. The length of the CDR3 is 17 residues. The germline V gene encodes CDR1 ENHRY and CDR2 SYGVKD. In DNA, the CDR3 is TGTGCCATCAGTGACCCGGGGCAGGGGGCCTCCAATCAGCCCCAGCATTTT. Protein sequence: CAISDPGQGASNQPQHF.